This TCR beta chain was captured in a study of T-cell reconstitution after alpha-beta-depleted transplantation in children. The study's findings and limits: Reported findings indicate that, about two months after transplant, alpha-beta T cells came from several hundred expanded clones, which were derived from non-depleted graft cells. There were some patients whose high TCRbeta diversity at day 60 came from surviving recipient T cells and thymic progenitors. T-cell counts and diversity at one year following transplant were attributed mainly to newly produced T cells.

As to this clonotype: What it recognizes is unknown.

The CDR3 spans 13 residues. Trimming took off 6 bases at V and 5 bases at J, with 11 bases between the two ends. Germline V gene sequence: CDR1 MNHEY, CDR2 SMNVEV (reference sequence). Preparation of the TCRbeta library involved a method that used unique molecular identifiers. From the PCR reads, TCRdb called clonotypes with MiXCR, one entry per CDR3 protein. Among around 800,000 distinct CDR3 sequences, around 17% were seen once, and the ten largest hold approximately 5%. This clonotype originated in a male patient aged 5 to 17 who had a stem cell transplant for acute lymphoblastic leukemia, so the T cells may come from the graft donor. Specimen: PBMCs, mostly from graft donor cells, collected 360 days after TCRalphabeta/CD19-depleted stem cell transplant. The chain links TRBV27 to TRBJ2-1; D is unresolved. The CDR3 DNA sequence: TGTGCCAGCAGCCGGACCCGAGACAATGAGCAGTTCTTC. This codes for CASSRTRDNEQFF.